The source of this T cell receptor (beta chain) is a study of immune cell composition in non-small cell lung cancer. Study-wide points: Tumour-reactive clones were not shown to match dominant in vivo tumour clones. Tumour-associated clones >0.5% occurred in roughly a third of adenocarcinomas, 75% of squamous.

This clone was counted a single time. Antigen unknown. V was clipped by 3 bases and J by 1 base, with 6 bases between them. The CDR3 is made up of 13 amino acids. Germline-derived CDR1 and CDR2 are MNHNS and SASEGT. Normal lung was sampled as far from the tumour as possible, at least 3 cm. Only in-frame clones appear in the TCRdb table, and some are missing; sequencing was by immunoSEQ multiplex PCR. The table lists around 10,000 clones, 70% to 80% of them singletons, with roughly 13% in the top ten. This TCR was recovered from a human donor with non-small cell lung cancer. The chain carries TRBV6-1 and TRBJ1-1; D gene unclear. Sequencing input: non-adjacent lung tissue. The CDR3 loop reads CASSDRRNTEAFF. The CDR3, as DNA: TGTGCCAGCAGTGACAGACGGAACACTGAAGCTTTCTTT.